This T cell receptor (beta chain) was sequenced for a study of radiation and T cells in renal cell carcinoma (dated by TCRdb to about 2020). For the wider study: The samples were obtained from a clinical trial, where primary renal cell carcinomas were treated with 15 Gy stereotactic body radiation therapy and then removed by nephrectomy 4 weeks afterward. TCR beta sequencing covered 53 samples in total, comprising some 25 tumors and approximately 27 peripheral blood samples. In the approximately 53 samples combined, 4,016,671 unique CDR3 nucleotide sequences were found, encoding roughly 2.5 million unique CDR3 amino acid sequences.

TCR beta libraries were generated from genomic DNA with the immunoSEQ kit, following the manufacturer's recommendations. For library preparation, a first multiplex PCR was performed with proprietary primers, followed by a second PCR in which unique barcodes were added, and bead cleanups were performed after each round. Each sample batch included a kit-provided positive control reaction and a negative control reaction. The final libraries were assessed on an Agilent 4200 TapeStation D1000 ScreenTape, pooled by volume, and quantified by qPCR. Sequencing ran on an Illumina NextSeq500 with a MidOutput 150-cycle cartridge, using 156 Read1 and 15 Index1 cycles with kit custom primers. The pooled library was loaded at 0.95 to 1 pM with around 20% PhiX control spiked in. The paper's data handling went like this. Vendor-processed data were analyzed in R, and a clonotype was defined as all T cells sharing the same CDR3 nucleotide sequence. In the clone abundance analyses, frequencies in each sample were normalized to that sample's 10,000 most abundant clones. Public T cell clones, which averaged fewer than five per sample, were removed prior to analysis. An abundance difference of at least 32-fold between compartments was the criterion for calling clonotypes tumor-enriched or baseline blood-enriched. A beta-binomial differential abundance model was used to identify clonotypes that were expanded or contracted between blood time points. Similarity between tumor and blood repertoires was quantified using the Baroni-Urbani and Buser coefficient, and groups were compared with two-tailed Wilcoxon tests in R. As stored in TCRdb, this immuneACCESS dataset retains in-frame rearrangements with V and J assigned. A fraction of the clones does not appear; measured against another copy, unresolved V genes explain less than half of the discrepancy, and the remainder lacks a known reason. V, J and clone size are taken as reported in that table, and D and trimming were inferred from the DNA itself. This sample is represented by about 140,000 clones; 83% of them were singletons. Clones ranked in the top ten supply around a quarter of the sample.

As encoded in the germline V gene (reference sequence), CDR1 is SEHNR while CDR2 is FQNEAQ. From cysteine to phenylalanine, the CDR3 is 14 amino acids long. CDR3 DNA only is kept here, 42 bases in frame from base 1. V loses 1 base of germline sequence and J loses 1 base, and the interval between the two ends is 5 bases. Interpreted using the paper, the time point label stands for: baseline pretreatment blood. The treatment or condition label here, explained by the study, means: 15 Gy SBRT to primary tumor, nephrectomy 4 weeks later. Serial peripheral blood from radiation-treated patients was sampled at baseline, 2 weeks and 4 weeks after SBRT to track tumor-enriched clonotypes. Every patient had renal cell carcinoma of clear cell pathology. The QIAamp DNA Blood Mini Kit (Qiagen) was used to prepare genomic DNA for TCR sequencing. The analyses included just those samples that passed every quality control check.

A note on this clone: Its antigen remains unidentified. Per-nucleotide qualities are absent, and no much larger clonotype sits a single base away.

What the authors observed across the whole study: With a single-armed trial design, the study had no way to address how radiation dose or scheduling affects the TCR repertoire. Because pretreatment tumor biopsies were not available, the baseline intratumoral presence of clonotypes could not be determined. Tracking of blood repertoire dynamics stopped at around 4 weeks after treatment, with no follow-up past that point. In blood, the top tumor clonotypes increased from baseline to 2 weeks after radiation and then shrank by 4 weeks, which suggests a temporary expansion of tumor-resident clones.

The sample consisted of blood, taken from a patient whose treatment included radiotherapy and nephrectomy. The sequence joins TRBV7-9 to TRBJ1-3; the D gene identity is not certain. The receptor comes from a woman between 45 and 65 years old with renal cell carcinoma. The CDR3: CASSLVGSGNTIYF. The sequence in DNA is TGTGCCAGCAGCTTAGTAGGTTCTGGAAACACCATATATTTT.